This T cell receptor beta chain was retrieved from a study of vaccination and CD4 T cells after COVID-19. CDR3 size: 11 residues. Germline CDR1 SGHTA, CDR2 FQGNSA. V dropped 6 bases and J dropped 7 bases, with 9 bases sitting between them. Treatment described: roughly 10-day PBMC culture with coronavirus spike peptide pools or control peptides (ViraFEST assay). An Oncomine TCR Beta short-read assay was used to sequence the DNA from cultured CD4+ T cells. TCRdb re-called the PCR reads through MiXCR, storing one row per CDR3 protein. The sample shows about 18,000 distinct CDR3 sequences, 45% of them seen only once. Regarding this clonotype: Its antigen is still unknown.

This rearrangement joins TRBV7-2 to TRBJ1-1; D remains unclear. The source material was CD4+ T cells from blood, cultured in vitro, sampled before SARS-CoV-2 vaccination. This sequence originates from a human donor who received a COVID-19 vaccine. The CDR3 DNA sequence: TGTGCCAGCAGTCCCTACTATGAAGCTTTCTTT. This translates into CASSPYYEAFF.